The T cell receptor (beta chain) described here comes from a study of blood T cells in healthy people across ages. Overall study findings and caveats: Age advanced and TCR beta diversity per million T cells fell, roughly linearly.

The amount of total RNA extracted per sample was at least 5.5 micrograms. Through a sample-barcoded 5' primer and a J-beta primer mix, a second PCR was run for about 6 to 11 cycles. MiXCR, applied by TCRdb to the 5' RACE reads, yields one record per CDR3 protein. Seen here are approximately 810,000 distinct CDR3 sequences, 29% observed once, and the top ten hold 17%. In germline, CDR1 is SEHNR, CDR2 FQNEAQ (reference sequence). CDR3 length equals 13 residues. V was cut by 1 base and J by 8 bases, with 11 bases left in between. This clonotype came up many times. Its antigen remains unidentified. The genes are TRBV7-9 and TRBJ1-2; tentatively, D is TRBD1 (5 bases). The source of this sequence is a woman of 80 years or more in good health. The sequencing sample was made of blood. CDR3 nucleotide sequence: TGTGCCAGCAGCTTAGTACAGGAAGGGGGCTACACCTTC. Translating gives CASSLVQEGGYTF.